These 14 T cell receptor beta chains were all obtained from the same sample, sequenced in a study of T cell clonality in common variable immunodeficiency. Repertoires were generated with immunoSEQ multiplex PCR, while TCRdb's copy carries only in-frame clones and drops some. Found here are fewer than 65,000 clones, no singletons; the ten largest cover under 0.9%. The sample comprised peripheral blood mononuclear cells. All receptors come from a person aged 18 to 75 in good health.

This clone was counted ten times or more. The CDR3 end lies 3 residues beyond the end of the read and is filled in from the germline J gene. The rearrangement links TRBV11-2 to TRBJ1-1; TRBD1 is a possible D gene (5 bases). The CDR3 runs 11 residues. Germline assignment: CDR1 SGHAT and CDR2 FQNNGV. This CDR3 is CASSGDGEAFF. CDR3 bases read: TGTGCCAGTTCGGGGGACGGGGAA.

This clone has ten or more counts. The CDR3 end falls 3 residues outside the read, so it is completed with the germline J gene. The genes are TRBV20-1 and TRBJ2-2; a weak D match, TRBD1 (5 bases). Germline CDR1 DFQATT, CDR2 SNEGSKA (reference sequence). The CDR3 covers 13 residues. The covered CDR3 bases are TGCAGTACTAAGACAGCTACTAATTCACCG. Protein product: CSTKTATNSP. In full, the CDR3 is CSTKTATNSPLFF.

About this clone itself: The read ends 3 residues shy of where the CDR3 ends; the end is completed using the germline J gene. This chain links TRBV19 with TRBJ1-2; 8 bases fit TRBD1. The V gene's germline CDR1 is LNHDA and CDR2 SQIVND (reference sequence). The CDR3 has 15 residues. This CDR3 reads CASSIWKDRAYDYTF. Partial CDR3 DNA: TGTGCCAGTAGTATATGGAAGGACAGGGCCTACGAC.

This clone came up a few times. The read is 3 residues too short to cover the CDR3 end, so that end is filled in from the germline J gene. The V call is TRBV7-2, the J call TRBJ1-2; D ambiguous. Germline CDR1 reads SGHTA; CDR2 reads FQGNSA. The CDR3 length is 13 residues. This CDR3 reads CASSFVGEDTYTF. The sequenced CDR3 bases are TGTGCCAGCAGCTTCGTCGGGGAAGATACC.

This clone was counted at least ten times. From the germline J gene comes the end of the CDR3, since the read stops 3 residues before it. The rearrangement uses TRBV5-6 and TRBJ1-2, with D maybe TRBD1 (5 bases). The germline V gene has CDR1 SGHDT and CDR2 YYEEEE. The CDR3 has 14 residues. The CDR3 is CASSASDRIEGYTF. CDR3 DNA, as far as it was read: TGTGCCAGCAGCGCAAGCGACAGAATCGAAGGC.

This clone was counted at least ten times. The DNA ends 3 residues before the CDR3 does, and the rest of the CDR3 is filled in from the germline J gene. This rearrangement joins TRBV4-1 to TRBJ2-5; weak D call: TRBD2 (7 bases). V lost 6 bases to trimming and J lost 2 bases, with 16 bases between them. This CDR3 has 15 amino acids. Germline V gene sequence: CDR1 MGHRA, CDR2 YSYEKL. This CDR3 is CASRLADSGQETQYF. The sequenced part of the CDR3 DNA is TGCGCCAGCAGGCTAGCGGACAGCGGGCAAGAGACC.

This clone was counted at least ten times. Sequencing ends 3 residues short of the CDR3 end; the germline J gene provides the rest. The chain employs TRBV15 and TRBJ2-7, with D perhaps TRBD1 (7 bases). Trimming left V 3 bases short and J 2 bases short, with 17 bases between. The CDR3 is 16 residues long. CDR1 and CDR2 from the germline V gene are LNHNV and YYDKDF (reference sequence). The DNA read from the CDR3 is TGTGCCACCAGCAGGGCCCAACAGGGGAGGCCCTACGAG. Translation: CATSRAQQGRPYE. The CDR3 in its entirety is CATSRAQQGRPYEQYF.

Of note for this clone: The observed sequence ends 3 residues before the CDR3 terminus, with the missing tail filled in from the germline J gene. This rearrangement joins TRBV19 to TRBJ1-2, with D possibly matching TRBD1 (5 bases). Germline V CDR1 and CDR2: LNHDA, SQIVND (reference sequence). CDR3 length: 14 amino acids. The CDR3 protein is CASSIGQNTYDYTF. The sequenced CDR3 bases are TGTGCCAGTAGTATAGGACAGAACACCTACGAC.

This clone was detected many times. The CDR3 reads CSAQGLAGGGAYEQYF. The DNA read from the CDR3 is TGCAGTGCCCAGGGACTAGCGGGAGGGGGAGCCTACGAG. The chain employs TRBV20-1 and TRBJ2-7; 16 bases agree with TRBD2. The CDR3 extends 3 residues past the end of the read, so its final part is completed from the germline J gene. The CDR3 extends over 16 amino acids. Germline-derived CDR1 and CDR2 are DFQATT and SNEGSKA (reference sequence). With V trimmed by 6 bases and J by 2 bases, 7 bases remained unmatched.

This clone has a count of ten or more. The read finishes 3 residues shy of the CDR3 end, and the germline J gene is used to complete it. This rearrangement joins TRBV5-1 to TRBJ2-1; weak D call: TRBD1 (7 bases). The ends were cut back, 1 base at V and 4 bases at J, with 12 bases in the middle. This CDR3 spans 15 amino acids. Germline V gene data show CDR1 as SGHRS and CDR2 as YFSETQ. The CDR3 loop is CASSLQGEVYNEQFF. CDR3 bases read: TGCGCCAGCAGCTTGCAGGGGGAGGTTTACAATGAG.

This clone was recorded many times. The sequenced CDR3 bases are TGTGCCAGCAGTGCGTCGGGGGGTGTAGGCAATGAG. It specifies CASSASGGVGNE. The whole CDR3 sequence is CASSASGGVGNEQFF. J is TRBJ2-1 and V is TRBV6-4, with 7 bases aligning to TRBD2. The DNA ends 3 residues before the CDR3 does, and the rest of the CDR3 is filled in from the germline J gene. This CDR3 comprises 15 residues. CDR1 and CDR2 (germline): MRHNA, SNTAGT. After removal of 4 bases from V and 6 bases from J, the junction contained 9 bases not matched to a gene.

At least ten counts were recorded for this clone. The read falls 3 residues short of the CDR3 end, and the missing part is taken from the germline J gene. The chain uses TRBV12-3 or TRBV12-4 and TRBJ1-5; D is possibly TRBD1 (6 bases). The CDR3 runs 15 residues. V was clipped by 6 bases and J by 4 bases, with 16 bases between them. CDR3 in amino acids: CASRNSETGNQPQHF. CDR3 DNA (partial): TGTGCCAGCAGAAACTCCGAGACAGGTAATCAGCCC.

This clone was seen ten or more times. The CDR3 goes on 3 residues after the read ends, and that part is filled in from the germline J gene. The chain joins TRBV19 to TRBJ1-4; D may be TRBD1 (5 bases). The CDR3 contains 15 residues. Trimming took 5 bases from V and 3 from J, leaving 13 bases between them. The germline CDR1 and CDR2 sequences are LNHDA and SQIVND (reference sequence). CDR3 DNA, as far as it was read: TGTGCCAGTAGTCCTCGAGGGGAGTCTAATGAAAAA. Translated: CASSPRGESNEK. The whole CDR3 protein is CASSPRGESNEKLFF.

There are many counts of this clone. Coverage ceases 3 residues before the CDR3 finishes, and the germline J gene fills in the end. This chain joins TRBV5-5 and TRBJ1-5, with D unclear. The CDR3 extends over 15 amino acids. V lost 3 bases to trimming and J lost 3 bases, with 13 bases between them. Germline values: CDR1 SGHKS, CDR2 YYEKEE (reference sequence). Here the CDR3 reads CASSSAASNNQPQHF. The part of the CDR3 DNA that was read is TGTGCCAGCAGCTCCGCCGCCAGTAACAATCAGCCC.